This TCR beta chain is drawn from a study of blood T cell repertoires in COVID-19 (dated by TCRdb to 2018 to 2020). Background on the whole study: The collaborator samples originated in the United States, Italy and Spain and spanned the acute and convalescent phases of COVID-19. The dataset comprised deeply sampled blood TCRbeta repertoires from subjects exposed to, actively infected with, or recovered from COVID-19. The repertoires were released in a freely available public database intended as a resource for research on the immune response to SARS-CoV-2. Where available, HLA class I and class II types were taken from metadata supplied by the sample provider and were not determined by assay-based typing. The samples were drawn from the first 160 participants of the ongoing ImmuneRACE study and from 950 to 1,500 subjects provided by 6 global collaborators. Nearly every sample came with metadata listing a de-identified subject ID, COVID-19 status, age in years and sex. The prospective study material was composed of cDNA or gDNA derived from T cells, B-cell-depleted T cells, or PBMCs.

Participants in the prospective study were enrolled through a virtual design, were aged about 18 to 100 years, and lived in roughly 25 United States geographic areas. To assign participants to cohorts, the prospective study relied on clinical history that participants themselves reported in a screening survey and a study questionnaire. ImmuneRACE Cohort 3 recovered participants were defined by two consecutive negative NP/OP PCR tests, healthcare professional clearance, or symptom resolution. Mobile phlebotomists in the prospective study collected whole blood, serum and a nasopharyngeal or oropharyngeal swab from every participant. Participants in the prospective study had the option to provide additional blood draws and questionnaires over an approximately 2-month period. Before DNA extraction, blood samples from the prospective study were shipped at room temperature or frozen. Regarding this clone: Its antigen is not yet known. Within one base of it there is no much larger clone, and no base qualities were kept.

What the research found in general, with its limitations: How much clinical and demographic metadata was included differed by source and by participant, and the metadata was provided uncurated.

Including the terminal cysteine and phenylalanine, the CDR3 comprises 15 residues. The CDR3 DNA has 45 bases and is translated from base 1. From the germline V gene, CDR1 is MDHEN and CDR2 is SYDVKM. Compared with germline, V lacks 6 bases and J lacks 3 bases; bases without a gene match: 11. TCRbeta CDR3 regions were amplified from genomic DNA using the immunoSEQ Assay, a bias-controlled multiplex PCR. In the original analysis: Nucleated cell counts per sample were estimated from amplification of reference gene primers within the assay. Sequence reads were collapsed and filtered to measure the absolute abundance of every unique TCRbeta CDR3 rearrangement. For each sample, productive Simpson clonality was calculated as the square root of Simpson's diversity index over productive rearrangements. TCRdb's version of the immuneACCESS table is confined to in-frame rearrangements and falls short of the full clone set. An unresolved V gene accounts for under half of the shortfall where checked; the remainder is of unknown origin. Clonal size and the V and J genes are those of that table, whereas D and trimming came from the DNA. Recorded for this sample are 150,000 to 200,000 clones; over 75% of them occurred a single time. The ten largest clones represent 8% to 13% of the sample.

This receptor was taken from a man aged 50 to 60 who had recovered from COVID-19. Here the chain combines TRBV28 and TRBJ2-7; 7 junctional bases match TRBD1. Material for sequencing was PBMCs or T cells enriched from blood (not recorded which). At the DNA level, the sequence is TGTGCCAGCAGCGGCCTCGGGACAGCGGACTACGAGCAGTACTTC. Translated, this is CASSGLGTADYEQYF.